Below, 25 T cell receptor beta chains from the same sample are listed, as sequenced in a study of read filtering for tumor transcriptome and immune sequencing. Molecular barcoded adaptors covering alpha/delta and beta/gamma chains were used on 400 to 450 ng RNA. TCRdb independently ran MiXCR on the reads; one entry per CDR3 protein. The sample holds tens of thousands of distinct CDR3 sequences, 15% to 25% seen once. The material sequenced was a population of CD138-negative cells sorted from bone marrow. These receptors were obtained from a donor aged 40 or older with multiple myeloma.

This clonotype was found a few times. This sequence joins TRBV12-3 or TRBV12-4 and TRBJ1-3; 7 positions match TRBD1. The ends lost 6 bases at V and 4 bases at J; junction bases unmatched: 6. This CDR3 spans 14 amino acids. The CDR3 here is CASSPGTAGNTIYF. As DNA, the CDR3 is TGTGCCAGCAGCCCCGGGACAGCGGGAAACACCATATATTTT.

This clonotype was observed many times. The chain is built from TRBV12-3 or TRBV12-4 and TRBJ2-6; D is uncertain. The CDR3 has 15 residues. V lost 6 bases and J 1 base, leaving 10 bases between the germline ends. DNA of the CDR3: TGTGCCAGCAGCCCGATAGGTTCTGGGGCCAACGTCCTGACTTTC. Translating it yields CASSPIGSGANVLTF.

As regards this clonotype: A single base separates this from a much larger clone, so it may be a read error. Without the conserved terminal phenylalanine or tryptophan, this CDR3 likely stems from a read error. This chain connects TRBV6-5 to TRBJ1-1; maybe TRBD1 (6 bases). In germline, CDR1 is MNHEY, CDR2 SVGAGI. The length of the CDR3 is 16 residues. Trimming pared 5 bases from V and 1 base from J, leaving 17 bases between. The CDR3 region is CASSTPQGVRNTEAFS. CDR3 nucleotide sequence: TGTGCCAGCAGTACCCCACAGGGAGTAAGGAACACTGAAGCTTTCTCT.

This clonotype was counted ten times or more. The V call is TRBV12-3 or TRBV12-4, the J call TRBJ1-5; possible D gene TRBD1, 5 bases. Trimming shortened V by 7 bases and J by 5 bases, and 21 bases separated the two germline ends. The CDR3 loop spans 16 amino acids. The CDR3 nucleotides read TGTGCCAGCACTAATTCGGTTGCGGGGGACCATCAGCCCCAGCATTTT. Amino acids: CASTNSVAGDHQPQHF.

Turning to this clonotype: With a much larger clone just one base away, this may be a read error. This rearrangement joins TRBV5-1 to TRBJ2-2; D gene unclear. Germline V lookup: CDR1 SGHRS, CDR2 YFSETQ. CDR3 length: 14 amino acids. V lost 7 bases and J lost 4, with 14 bases in between. CDR3 in amino acids: CASSVGSITGELFF. The CDR3 bases are TGCGCCAGCTCCGTCGGGTCTATCACCGGGGAGCTGTTTTTT.

This rearrangement joins TRBV15 to TRBJ1-3, with D perhaps matching TRBD1 (5 bases). Germline V CDR1 and CDR2: LNHNV, YYDKDF (reference sequence). Trimming cost V 4 bases and J 0 bases, with 16 bases left between them. The CDR3 totals 17 residues. CDR3 bases: TGTGCCACCAGCAAAGGACAACGGGGCCTCTCTGGAAACACCATATATTTT. This sequence encodes CATSKGQRGLSGNTIYF.

This clonotype was counted ten times or more. The chain is built from TRBV2 and TRBJ2-7; possibly TRBD2 for D (5 bases). The CDR3 consists of 14 residues. V was shortened by 4 bases and J by 1 base, with 11 bases between the two germline ends. Germline V gene lookup returns CDR1 SNHLY and CDR2 FYNNEI. The DNA of the CDR3 is TGTGCCAGCAGTGGACCGGGGATGTCCTACGAGCAGTACTTC. Translation gives CASSGPGMSYEQYF.

In this sample, this clonotype turned up many times. The rearrangement joins TRBV6-1 to TRBJ1-6, with D unclear. V gave up 0 bases and J gave up 6 bases, with 9 bases separating them. The CDR3 is made up of 15 amino acids. Germline CDR1 is MNHNS and CDR2 is SASEGT. The CDR3 spells CASSEAGNANSPLHF. CDR3 in DNA: TGTGCCAGCAGTGAAGCCGGTAACGCTAATTCACCCCTCCACTTT.

This clonotype was detected many times. The chain joins TRBV30 to TRBJ2-3, with a possible D match to TRBD1 (5 bases). Trimming shortened V by 1 base and J by 4 bases, and 6 bases separated the two germline ends. CDR1 is GTSNPN and CDR2 is SVGIG in the germline V gene (reference sequence). The CDR3 consists of 12 residues. Here the CDR3 reads CAWSEGADTQYF. For the CDR3, the DNA is TGTGCCTGGAGTGAAGGGGCAGATACGCAGTATTTT.

This clonotype was counted ten times or more. The CDR3 DNA sequence: TGTGCCAGCAGCCCGCCGGACAGTGCAACAGGCTACACCTTC. Translating gives CASSPPDSATGYTF. The chain recombines TRBV3-1 with TRBJ1-2, with a possible D match to TRBD1 (6 bases). Germline assignment: CDR1 LGHDT and CDR2 YNNKEL (reference sequence). V shed 4 bases and J shed 8 bases, with 17 bases lying between them. This CDR3 spans 14 amino acids.

This clonotype was found many times. This chain uses TRBV6-5 with TRBJ2-2; D remains ambiguous. CDR3 length: 15 residues. V lost 2 bases and J 5 bases, leaving 12 bases between the germline ends. Germline lookup yields CDR1 MNHEY and CDR2 SVGAGI. This CDR3 reads CASSYARLGTGELFF. The CDR3, as DNA: TGTGCCAGCAGTTACGCCCGTCTAGGTACCGGGGAGCTGTTTTTT.

Comments on this clonotype: A clone one base away is much larger, so this may be a read error. V gene TRBV14 combines with J gene TRBJ1-5; possible D gene TRBD1, 6 bases. Deletions cut 2 bases from V and 5 bases from J, with 10 bases between. The CDR3 is 14 amino acids. Germline CDR1 is SGHDN and CDR2 is FVKESK. CDR3 amino acids: CASSQTGKDQPQHF. As DNA, the CDR3 is TGTGCCAGCAGCCAAACAGGGAAGGATCAGCCCCAGCATTTT. The whole variable domain, filled in from reference TRBV14 and TRBJ1-5, reads EAGVTQFPSHSVIEKGQTVTLRCDPISGHDNLYWYRRVMGKEIKFLLHFVKESKQDESGMPNNRFLAERTGGTYSTLKVQPAELEDSGVYFCASSQTGKDQPQHFGDGTRLSIL.

The rearrangement joins TRBV15 to TRBJ2-5; D gene uncertain. Germline assignment: CDR1 LNHNV and CDR2 YYDKDF (reference sequence). Trimming took 2 bases from V and 5 from J, leaving 15 bases between them. The CDR3 loop spans 15 amino acids. This chain's CDR3 is CATSRSAKALETQYF. The CDR3 DNA reads TGTGCCACCAGCAGATCAGCGAAGGCCCTTGAGACCCAGTACTTC. The full variable domain, rest sourced from reference TRBV15 and TRBJ2-5, is DAMVIQNPRYQVTQFGKPVTLSCSQTLNHNVMYWYQQKSSQAPKLLFHYYDKDFNNEADTPDNFQSRRPNTSFCFLDIRSPGLGDTAMYLCATSRSAKALETQYFGPGTRLLVL.

At least ten counts were recorded for this clonotype. The rearrangement uses TRBV10-3 and TRBJ2-2; no clear D. Trimming removed 6 bases from V and 3 bases from J, with 2 bases in between. Germline CDR1 is ENHRY and CDR2 is SYGVKD. This CDR3 is 11 amino acids long. CDR3 loop: CAIRDTGELFF. CDR3 DNA: TGTGCCATCAGGGACACCGGGGAGCTGTTTTTT.

In this sample, this clonotype turned up once. The chain employs TRBV28 and TRBJ2-2; 8 bases are a match to TRBD2. V was pared by 6 bases and J by 6 bases, with 18 bases of the junction left unmatched. From germline, CDR1 is MDHEN and CDR2 SYDVKM. The CDR3 is made up of 18 amino acids. The CDR3 loop reads CASSPLGSGKEGAGELFF. In DNA form, the CDR3 reads TGTGCCAGCAGCCCCCTGGGTAGCGGGAAAGAAGGCGCCGGGGAGCTGTTTTTT.

This clonotype occurred many times. The CDR3 is CASSLDGGTYEQYF. The CDR3 region has the DNA TGTGCCAGCAGCTTAGACGGGGGGACTTACGAGCAGTACTTC. The V gene is TRBV7-2, the J gene TRBJ2-7; 7 bases are shared with TRBD2. The CDR3 sequence is 14 residues long. The V segment lost 1 base and the J segment 4 bases; nucleotides outside the gene matches: 4. CDR1 and CDR2 from the germline V gene are SGHTA and FQGNSA.

This clonotype was recorded many times. The CDR3 bases are TGCAGTGCTATACGATCCGATGAGCAGTTCTTC. Protein product: CSAIRSDEQFF. V gene TRBV20-1 combines with J gene TRBJ2-1; D gene unclear. The CDR3 totals 11 residues. Per the germline V gene, CDR1 is DFQATT and CDR2 is SNEGSKA (reference sequence). The V end was cut by 4 bases, the J end by 8 bases, with 9 bases between.

A note on this clonotype: Mismatch with germline at one junction end may stem from a read error. This rearrangement joins TRBV7-7 to TRBJ2-1; perhaps TRBD1 as D (6 bases). Germline V gene data show CDR1 as SSHAT and CDR2 as FNYEAQ (reference sequence). There are 15 residues in the CDR3. Here the CDR3 reads CASSSGTSVYNEQFF. CDR3 DNA: TGTGCTAGCAGCTCGGGGACATCCGTATACAATGAGCAGTTCTTC.

There are many counts of this clonotype. This sequence joins TRBV10-1 and TRBJ2-7; 11 bases map to TRBD1. The germline V gene has CDR1 WNHNN and CDR2 SYGVQD (reference sequence). The CDR3 consists of 14 residues. V lost 6 bases to trimming and J lost 4 bases; unmatched junction nucleotides: 5. CDR3 bases: TGCGCCAGCAGCGGACAGGGGGCCCGGTACGAGCAGTACTTC. It yields the protein CASSGQGARYEQYF.

Many counts were recorded for this clonotype. V usage is TRBV10-3 and J usage is TRBJ2-7; the D gene is possibly TRBD1 (5 bases). The V end lost 0 bases, the J end lost 3 bases, and 12 bases lay between the germline ends. This CDR3 is 15 amino acids long. Germline V gives CDR1 ENHRY, CDR2 SYGVKD. As DNA, the CDR3 is TGTGCCATCAGTGAGTCCCAGGGAAAGAGCTACGAGCAGTACTTC. Translating it yields CAISESQGKSYEQYF.

This clonotype came up many times. The chain carries TRBV28 and TRBJ2-1, with a weak D call TRBD2 (5 bases). CDR1 is MDHEN and CDR2 is SYDVKM in the germline V gene. The ends were cut back, 7 bases at V and 1 base at J, with 11 bases in the middle. CDR3 length: 14 residues. CDR3 DNA: TGTGCCAGCATCGGAAGCGGTTCCTACAATGAGCAGTTCTTC. It codes for CASIGSGSYNEQFF.

This rearrangement joins TRBV20-1 to TRBJ2-7, with a weak D call TRBD2 (6 bases). The germline CDR1 and CDR2 sequences are DFQATT and SNEGSKA (reference sequence). The CDR3 consists of 12 residues. V lost 3 bases to trimming and J lost 3 bases, with 9 bases between them. CDR3 residues: CSARWGLYEQYF. The CDR3 coding sequence is TGCAGTGCTAGGTGGGGACTCTACGAGCAGTACTTC.

This clonotype was seen ten or more times. J is TRBJ2-2 and V is TRBV29-1; 12 positions agree with TRBD1. The CDR3 has 13 residues. Trimming removed 7 bases from V and 6 bases from J; junction bases left unmatched: 3. The germline V gene has CDR1 SQVTM and CDR2 ANQGSEA. The CDR3 DNA is TGCAGCGCCGGGACAGGGGGCCCCGGGGAGCTGTTTTTT. It is translated as CSAGTGGPGELFF.

This clonotype was counted ten times or more. The chain couples TRBV20-1 to TRBJ1-5; the D gene is possibly TRBD1 (5 bases). CDR3 length equals 14 residues. Per the germline V gene, CDR1 is DFQATT and CDR2 is SNEGSKA (reference sequence). Trimming removed 1 base from V and 4 bases from J, with 11 bases in between. CDR3 DNA: TGCAGTGCTAGAGGTCAGGGAGGGAATCAGCCCCAGCATTTT. This encodes CSARGQGGNQPQHF.

By proportion, this clonotype is medium-sized. The rearrangement uses TRBV7-9 and TRBJ2-1; D gene ambiguous. CDR1 is SEHNR, CDR2 FQNEAQ, per germline (reference sequence). The CDR3 runs 12 residues. Trimming pared 5 bases from V and 4 bases from J, leaving 6 bases between. DNA for the CDR3: TGTGCCAGCAGCCCCATTTACAATGAGCAGTTCTTC. Its protein is CASSPIYNEQFF.